This record looks at one TCR beta chain sequence and its context. Its antigen remains unknown. The data were obtained in a study of shared clonotypes between healthy human individuals. Study observations and caveats: An effect of sequencing depth on clonotype sharing among donors was expected. The sole specimen, blood, was sampled, and tissue repertoires likely differ. Clonotype sharing across several donors was observed for 4% to 5.5% of naive CD4 clonotypes.

All donors were Caucasian adults living in Nashville, Tennessee. Using immunoSEQ multiplex PCR, the repertoire was profiled, and TCRdb retains in-frame clones only, with some absent. The table includes under 750,000 clones, 55% to 80% detected once. The clonotype comes from a young woman in good health. The sequenced material came from memory CD4+ T cells sorted from blood. Subset given: CD45RA-negative fraction.

The CDR3 sequence is CASRFGQAIRGYTF. The CDR3 coding sequence is TGTGCCAGCAGATTTGGACAGGCCATCCGGGGCTACACCTTC. The chain has TRBV28 and TRBJ1-2; 7 positions match TRBD1. CDR1 and CDR2 from the germline V gene are MDHEN and SYDVKM. The CDR3 sequence is 14 residues long. V shed 6 bases, J shed 8 bases, and the junction held 12 bases outside the gene matches.